This T cell receptor (beta chain) derives from a study of blood T cell repertoires in COVID-19. This table comes from immunoSEQ multiplex PCR, and its TCRdb copy is limited to in-frame clones, with some not included. The table has some 300,000 clones, more than 70% seen once. CDR3 size: 14 residues. Trimming took 5 bases from V and 6 from J; bases not matched to a gene: 5. In germline, CDR1 is MNHEY, CDR2 SMNVEV (reference sequence). Membership in each cohort depended on participant-reported clinical history. The sample comprised PBMCs or T cells enriched from blood (not recorded which). V and J are TRBV27 and TRBJ1-5; 9 bases map to TRBD1. The receptor's source is an older woman in a cohort exposed to, infected with or recovered from COVID-19 (not recorded which). The CDR3 bases are TGTGCCAGCAGTAAACAGGGGGCCGTTCAGCCCCAGCATTTT. This encodes CASSKQGAVQPQHF.